These T cell receptor beta chains were read from a single sample in a study of CD8 T cells in Susac syndrome. A single record per CDR3 protein comes from TCRdb applying MiXCR to the immunoSEQ multiplex PCR reads. The profile shows under 350,000 distinct CDR3 sequences, approximately 90% of them singletons. Sequencing was done on a sample of CD4+ T cells from PBMCs. The receptor set was obtained from a human donor with multiple sclerosis. CDR3s include the opening cysteine and the closing phenylalanine or tryptophan. The D gene is left open where the match is weak. Rows give clone size only sometimes, using once, few, many, or a class for an expanded clone.

j_call | clone_size | d_call | v_call | cdr3_nt | cdr3_aa
TRBJ1-2 | - | - | TRBV14 | TGTGCCAGCAGCCAAGGGTACAGGGAGGGAGGCTACACCTTC | CASSQGYREGGYTF
TRBJ1-5 | - | - | TRBV7-9 | TGTGCCAGCAGCTGGGGGAGCGGTCAGCCCCAGCATTTT | CASSWGSGQPQHF
TRBJ1-1 | - | - | TRBV3-1 | TGTGCCAGCAGCCAGGCGTACAGGTCTGAAGCTTTCTTT | CASSQAYRSEAFF
TRBJ1-2 | - | - | TRBV6-1 | TGTGCCAGCAGTGAAACCGACAGCACCTTCTATGGCTACACCTTC | CASSETDSTFYGYTF
TRBJ2-7 | - | TRBD1 | TRBV7-9 | TGTGCCAGCAGCTGGGGGACAGGAAGCTACGAGCAGTACTTC | CASSWGTGSYEQYF
TRBJ1-2 | - | TRBD1 | TRBV2 | TGTGCCAGCAGAGTGGGACAGTCCCCTAACTATGGCTACACCTTC | CASRVGQSPNYGYTF
TRBJ2-1 | - | TRBD1 | TRBV9 | TGTGCCAGCAGCGTAGCAACAGGGGGCCATTTCAATGAGCAGTTCTTC | CASSVATGGHFNEQFF
TRBJ2-3 | - | - | TRBV7-2 | TGTGCCAGCAGCCCGCAGGCGGCCTACACAGATACGCAGTATTTT | CASSPQAAYTDTQYF
TRBJ2-1 | - | TRBD2 | TRBV18 | TGTGCCAGCTCACCAAGACTAGCGGGAGTTCGAGGCAATGAGCAGTTCTTC | CASSPRLAGVRGNEQFF
TRBJ1-3 | - | - | TRBV2 | TGTGCCAGCAGTGAAGTGGGCTCTGGAAACACCATATATTTT | CASSEVGSGNTIYF
TRBJ2-7 | - | TRBD1 | TRBV10-3 | TGTGCCATCAGTGACCCAGGACAGGGCAAGGGTTTCTACGAGCAGTACTTC | CAISDPGQGKGFYEQYF
TRBJ2-3 | - | - | TRBV1 | TGCACCCAAAGAAAGAGGACAGGGAACTTCACAGATACGCAGTATTTT | CTQRKRTGNFTDTQYF
TRBJ1-1 | - | TRBD1 | TRBV20-1 | TGCAGTGCTATGGATACAGGGGCGGCGAACACTGAAGCTTTCTTT | CSAMDTGAANTEAFF
TRBJ2-3 | - | - | TRBV6-1 | TGTGCCAGCAGCGATAGCCTGGGTGCAGATACGCAGTATTTT | CASSDSLGADTQYF
TRBJ1-4 | - | - | TRBV18 | TGTGCCAGCTCACCACAAAGGTCGGGCACTAATGAAAAACTGTTTTTT | CASSPQRSGTNEKLFF
TRBJ1-6 | - | - | TRBV20-1 | TGCAGTGCTAGAGTGCAGGGAGTATATAATTCACCCCTCCACTTT | CSARVQGVYNSPLHF
TRBJ1-1 | - | - | TRBV5-4 | TGTGCCAGCAGCTGGAGAGACTCTGAAGCTTTCTTT | CASSWRDSEAFF
TRBJ1-5 | - | - | TRBV29-1 | TGCAGCCCAACTGGCGGGGGCAATCAGCCCCAGCATTTT | CSPTGGGNQPQHF
TRBJ1-2 | - | TRBD1 | TRBV24-1 | TGTGCCACCAGTGATTCCGGGACAGGGGACCTTTATGGCTACACCTTC | CATSDSGTGDLYGYTF
TRBJ2-7 | - | TRBD2 | TRBV27 | TGTGCCAGCAGTTATAGGTGGGGGGGGAACTACGAGCAGTACTTC | CASSYRWGGNYEQYF
TRBJ1-2 | - | - | TRBV7-2 | TGTGCCAGCAGCTTAGCGGGGTCTGGTGGCTACACCTTC | CASSLAGSGGYTF
TRBJ1-1 | - | - | TRBV20-1 | TGCAGTGCTAAATCGACAATGGAGAGTGCTGAAGCTTTCTTT | CSAKSTMESAEAFF
TRBJ2-7 | - | TRBD2 | TRBV6-5 | TGTGCCAGCAGTTCGGCTAGCGGTTACGAGCAGTACTTC | CASSSASGYEQYF
TRBJ2-5 | - | TRBD2 | TRBV7-9 | TGTGCCAGCAGCTTAGGCCTAGCGGGAGCCAGCGAGACCCAGTACTTC | CASSLGLAGASETQYF
TRBJ2-1 | - | - | TRBV3-1 | TGTGCCAGCAGCCTAAAGATACTCCGGGCTTACAATGAGCAGTTCTTC | CASSLKILRAYNEQFF
TRBJ2-1 | - | - | TRBV5-4 | TGTGCCAGCAGCTTGGGAAGCGCTATGAGCTCCTACAATGAGCAGTTCTTC | CASSLGSAMSSYNEQFF
TRBJ2-7 | - | - | TRBV29-1 | TGCAGCGTTGATGGATACCCGGGACAACCTTACGAGCAGTACTTC | CSVDGYPGQPYEQYF
TRBJ2-5 | - | - | TRBV12-3/TRBV12-4 | TGTGCCAGCAGTTTAGGTTTTGGCGGCCAAGAGACCCAGTACTTC | CASSLGFGGQETQYF
TRBJ2-7 | few | TRBD1 | TRBV6-5 | TGTGCCAGCAGTTTGGGTGGACAGGGGAGCTACGAGCAGTACTTC | CASSLGGQGSYEQYF
TRBJ1-3 | - | - | TRBV20-1 | TGCAGTGCTAGAGATACAGGGAACCCAGGAAACACCATATATTTT | CSARDTGNPGNTIYF
TRBJ2-6 | once | - | TRBV11-2 | TGTGCCAGCAGCGCCACAAGGACTGGGGCCAACGTCCTGACTTTC | CASSATRTGANVLTF
TRBJ2-5 | - | - | TRBV6-5 | TGTGCCAGCAGTTACTCGAGGCAAGGGGCGGTCTATCAAGAGACCCAGTACTTC | CASSYSRQGAVYQETQYF
TRBJ2-2 | - | TRBD1 | TRBV4-1 | TGCGCCAGCAGCCAAGGGCAGGGGGCAACCGGGGAGCTGTTTTTT | CASSQGQGATGELFF
TRBJ2-5 | - | - | TRBV7-8 | TGTGCCAGCAGCTTCCCCCCATGGATAGCTCAAGAGACCCAGTACTTC | CASSFPPWIAQETQYF
TRBJ1-6 | - | - | TRBV20-1 | TGCAGTGCTAGAAAGGGGGGTCGGGGAAGGCCCGATTCACCCCTCCACTTT | CSARKGGRGRPDSPLHF
TRBJ1-5 | - | - | TRBV19 | TGTGCCAGTAGTTCGACGGACGCAGGAATACGGCCCCAGCATTTT | CASSSTDAGIRPQHF